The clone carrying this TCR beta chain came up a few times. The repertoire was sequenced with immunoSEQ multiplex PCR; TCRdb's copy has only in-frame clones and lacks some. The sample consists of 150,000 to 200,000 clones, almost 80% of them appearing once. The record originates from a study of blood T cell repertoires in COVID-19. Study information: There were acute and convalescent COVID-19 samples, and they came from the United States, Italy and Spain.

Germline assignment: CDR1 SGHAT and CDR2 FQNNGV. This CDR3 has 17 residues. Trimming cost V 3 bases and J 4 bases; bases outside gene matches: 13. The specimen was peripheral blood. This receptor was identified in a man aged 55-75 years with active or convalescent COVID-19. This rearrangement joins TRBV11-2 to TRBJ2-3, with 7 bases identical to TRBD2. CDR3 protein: CASSLAPGGWVADTQYF. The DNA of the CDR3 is TGTGCCAGCAGCTTGGCCCCCGGGGGGTGGGTGGCAGATACGCAGTATTTT.